Each of the 30 T cell receptor beta chains below was sequenced from the same sample in a study of cytomegalovirus exposure and HLA in healthy donors. TCRdb keeps only in-frame clones here, not all; method: immunoSEQ multiplex PCR. The data contain roughly 350,000 clones, more than 80% of them singletons. The source material was PBMCs. These receptors all stem from a young woman in good health and CMV-seronegative.

This chain connects TRBV6-5 to TRBJ2-7, with D tentatively TRBD1 (6 bases). Deletions cut 7 bases from V and 3 bases from J, with 16 bases between. Germline assignment: CDR1 MNHEY and CDR2 SVGAGI. The CDR3 runs to 14 residues. The CDR3 spells CASTRSRDNYEQYF. The CDR3 bases are TGTGCCAGCACCAGAAGCCGGGACAACTACGAGCAGTACTTC.

V is TRBV5-6 and J is TRBJ2-3; TRBD2 aligns across 10 bases. CDR1 and CDR2 (germline): SGHDT, YYEEEE. The J segment lost 4 bases and the V segment lost 4 bases, leaving 6 bases of the junction unmatched. This CDR3 has 15 residues. CDR3 sequence reads: CASSRRLAGADTQYF. CDR3 sequence (DNA): TGTGCCAGCAGCCGGCGACTAGCGGGTGCAGATACGCAGTATTTT.

This clone was detected once. The chain combines TRBV27 with TRBJ2-7; D gene unclear. Germline lookup yields CDR1 MNHEY and CDR2 SMNVEV (reference sequence). The germline V and J ends were trimmed by 1 base and 0 bases, with 10 bases remaining between them. This CDR3 contains 15 residues. CDR3 DNA sequence: TGTGCCAGCAGTTTATACGCCGGTGCCTCCTACGAGCAGTACTTC. This translates into CASSLYAGASYEQYF.

V usage is TRBV5-1 and J usage is TRBJ2-7, with 10 positions matching TRBD1. The CDR3 totals 15 residues. Germline assignment: CDR1 SGHRS and CDR2 YFSETQ. J was trimmed by 3 bases and V by 2 bases; bases with no gene match: 5. CDR3 residues: CASSLAGTGVYEQYF. The CDR3 coding sequence is TGCGCCAGCAGCTTAGCCGGGACAGGGGTCTACGAGCAGTACTTC.

The rearrangement links TRBV27 to TRBJ2-3; 7 bases align to TRBD1. Looked up from germline, CDR1 is MNHEY and CDR2 is SMNVEV (reference sequence). This CDR3 comprises 15 residues. The J segment lost 2 bases and the V segment lost 7 bases, leaving 9 bases of the junction unmatched. CDR3 amino acids: CASTEQGLLTDTQYF. The CDR3 nucleotides are TGTGCCAGCACTGAACAGGGGCTCCTCACAGATACGCAGTATTTT.

The rearrangement joins TRBV5-1 to TRBJ2-5, with 7 bases that match TRBD1. Per the germline V gene, CDR1 is SGHRS and CDR2 is YFSETQ. CDR3 size: 13 residues. J lost 5 bases, V lost 0 bases, and 1 base had no gene match. The CDR3 loop is CASSLEGAETQYF. In DNA, the CDR3 is TGCGCCAGCAGCTTGGAGGGGGCGGAGACCCAGTACTTC.

CDR3 in amino acids: CASSETTSGNTIYF. In DNA, the CDR3 is TGTGCCAGCAGTGAGACAACTTCTGGAAACACCATATATTTT. The chain joins TRBV2 to TRBJ1-3, with unresolved D. The CDR3 is made up of 14 amino acids. V gave up 3 bases and J gave up 1 base, with 7 bases separating them. Germline lookup yields CDR1 SNHLY and CDR2 FYNNEI.

This chain connects TRBV5-1 to TRBJ1-2, with TRBD1 matching 7 bases. V gave up 4 bases and J gave up 6 bases; unmatched junction bases: 9. Per germline, CDR1 SGHRS and CDR2 YFSETQ. The CDR3 runs 14 residues. The CDR3 loop is CASSPKTGTDGYTF. CDR3 coding DNA: TGCGCCAGCAGCCCCAAAACCGGGACAGATGGCTACACCTTC.

The genes are TRBV28 and TRBJ2-5; D perhaps matches TRBD2 (5 bases). Germline V gives CDR1 MDHEN, CDR2 SYDVKM. The CDR3 contains 13 residues. V was trimmed by 3 bases and J by 2 bases, leaving 7 bases between them. The CDR3 DNA reads TGTGCCAGCAGTTTGGGAGATCAAGAGACCCAGTACTTC. Translating gives CASSLGDQETQYF.

The V gene is TRBV9, the J gene TRBJ1-2; weak D call: TRBD1 (5 bases). The CDR3 sequence is 12 residues long. The V and J ends lost 3 bases and 5 bases respectively, with 8 bases between them. Germline V CDR1 and CDR2: SGDLS, YYNGEE. CDR3 DNA: TGTGCCAGCAGCGCTGACAGTTATGGCTACACCTTC. It yields the protein CASSADSYGYTF.

The chain carries TRBV7-6 and TRBJ2-7; a weak D match, TRBD2 (5 bases). CDR1 is SGHVS and CDR2 is FNYEAQ in the germline V gene. The germline V and J ends were trimmed by 2 bases and 2 bases, with 13 bases remaining between them. This CDR3 has 15 residues. In DNA form, the CDR3 reads TGTGCCAGCAGCTTAAGTGCCGTGGGAGCCTACGAGCAGTACTTC. Translating it yields CASSLSAVGAYEQYF.

The chain joins TRBV7-2 to TRBJ2-7, with 9 bases that match TRBD2. CDR1 is SGHTA, CDR2 FQGNSA, per germline. The CDR3 spans 13 residues. V was clipped by 9 bases and J by 4 bases; unmatched bases: 7. This CDR3 reads CASNSGSGYEQYF. CDR3 in DNA: TGTGCCAGTAATAGCGGGAGTGGGTACGAGCAGTACTTC.

The CDR3 DNA reads TGTGCCAGCAGCTCCAGACATGGGTCCAACTATGGCTACACCTTC. Protein: CASSSRHGSNYGYTF. V is TRBV7-2 and J is TRBJ1-2, with unresolved D. Germline CDR1 and CDR2: SGHTA and FQGNSA. The CDR3 is 15 residues long. V was cut by 4 bases and J by 2 bases, with 14 bases left in between.

The chain links TRBV18 to TRBJ2-5; 7 positions match TRBD1. The CDR3 contains 13 residues. With V trimmed by 3 bases and J by 8 bases, 6 bases remained unmatched. Germline-derived CDR1 and CDR2 are KGHSH and LQKENI. The CDR3 bases are TGTGCCAGCTCACCCCGGGACAGCGAAACCCAGTACTTC. As protein: CASSPRDSETQYF.

This chain links TRBV7-3 with TRBJ2-5, with D maybe TRBD2 (6 bases). The V end was cut by 1 base, the J end by 2 bases, with 8 bases between. This CDR3 region has 14 residues. The V gene's germline CDR1 is SGHTA and CDR2 FQGTGA. This CDR3 is CASSLMGGQETQYF. The CDR3 region has the DNA TGTGCCAGCAGCTTAATGGGGGGTCAAGAGACCCAGTACTTC.

This clone was seen once. Other DNA sequences in the sample encode the same CDR3. This rearrangement joins TRBV5-1 to TRBJ2-5; a weak D match, TRBD2 (6 bases). Germline V gene sequence: CDR1 SGHRS, CDR2 YFSETQ. This CDR3 has 15 amino acids. Trimming removed 0 bases at V and 4 bases at J, with 13 bases between. CDR3 nucleotide sequence: TGCGCCAGCAGCTTGGGGACCGGAGGGGCAGAGACCCAGTACTTC. Its protein product is CASSLGTGGAETQYF.

The gene calls are TRBV10-3 and TRBJ2-1; the D gene is possibly TRBD2 (6 bases). Trimming removed 0 bases from V and 4 bases from J, with 10 bases in between. This CDR3 is 15 amino acids long. Germline CDR1 is ENHRY and CDR2 is SYGVKD. CDR3 sequence (DNA): TGTGCCATCAGTGAGTCCGGCGGGAAATACAATGAGCAGTTCTTC. It translates to CAISESGGKYNEQFF.

CDR3 amino acids: CASSERTGVANYGYTF. In DNA, the CDR3 is TGTGCCAGCAGTGAACGGACAGGGGTGGCCAACTATGGCTACACCTTC. This rearrangement joins TRBV2 to TRBJ1-2; 9 positions match TRBD1. CDR1 SNHLY and CDR2 FYNNEI come from the germline V gene. V was pared by 2 bases and J by 2 bases, with 6 bases of the junction left unmatched. This CDR3 region has 16 residues.

This clone was seen a single time. This chain joins TRBV19 and TRBJ2-1; TRBD2 matches at 7 bases. This CDR3 is 14 amino acids long. The V segment lost 6 bases and the J segment 9 bases; nucleotides outside the gene matches: 11. Germline V gene sequence: CDR1 LNHDA, CDR2 SQIVND (reference sequence). CDR3 loop: CASSQLASGIEQFF. CDR3 sequence (DNA): TGTGCCAGTAGCCAACTAGCGAGCGGGATTGAGCAGTTCTTC.

The chain couples TRBV6-5 to TRBJ2-2; 10 bases agree with TRBD2. This CDR3 has 14 amino acids. Trimming at V came to 7 bases and at J to 7 bases, leaving 6 bases not matched to a gene. Germline CDR1 is MNHEY and CDR2 is SVGAGI. Here the CDR3 DNA reads TGTGCCAGCACCTCCCTAGCGGGAGTCGGGGAGCTGTTTTTT. Translation gives CASTSLAGVGELFF.

The chain uses TRBV5-1 and TRBJ2-1; TRBD1 agrees at 9 bases. Germline values: CDR1 SGHRS, CDR2 YFSETQ. V shed 4 bases, J shed 8 bases, and the junction held 13 bases outside the gene matches. The CDR3 covers 16 residues. The CDR3 is CASSRGVGTGSDEQFF. For the CDR3, the DNA is TGCGCCAGCAGCCGTGGGGTAGGGACAGGGAGTGATGAGCAGTTCTTC.

The gene calls are TRBV30 and TRBJ1-1; D is possibly TRBD1 (5 bases). The CDR3 has 12 amino acids. Looked up from germline, CDR1 is GTSNPN and CDR2 is SVGIG (reference sequence). Trimming pared 3 bases from V and 7 bases from J, leaving 12 bases between. The CDR3 loop is CAWSQGAVEAFF. In DNA, the CDR3 is TGTGCCTGGAGCCAGGGTGCGGTTGAAGCTTTCTTT.

The chain links TRBV7-9 to TRBJ2-3; D is uncertain. Germline loops: CDR1 SEHNR, CDR2 FQNEAQ (reference sequence). The V end was cut by 6 bases, the J end by 2 bases, with 12 bases between. CDR3 length: 14 amino acids. As DNA, the CDR3 is TGTGCCAGCAGGCCACCGTACTACACAGATACGCAGTATTTT. Translating it yields CASRPPYYTDTQYF.

The chain carries TRBV2 and TRBJ2-7; TRBD1 agrees at 7 bases. This CDR3 region has 13 residues. V dropped 8 bases and J dropped 0; count of bases not matched to a gene: 4. CDR1 and CDR2 from the germline V gene are SNHLY and FYNNEI. The CDR3 loop is CASGRDSSYEQYF. The CDR3 DNA follows: TGTGCCAGCGGCAGGGACAGCTCCTACGAGCAGTACTTC.

The rearrangement uses TRBV18 and TRBJ2-7; 10 nucleotides align to TRBD1. Germline V gives CDR1 KGHSH, CDR2 LQKENI. The length of the CDR3 is 14 residues. V lost 8 bases, J lost 4 bases, and 8 bases stayed unmatched. CDR3 in DNA: TGTGCCAGCCACACCGGGACAGGGGAATACGAGCAGTACTTC. Residues: CASHTGTGEYEQYF.

The chain has TRBV28 and TRBJ2-7; D is perhaps TRBD2 (6 bases). Germline values: CDR1 MDHEN, CDR2 SYDVKM. Trimming removed 5 bases at V and 0 bases at J, with 8 bases between. CDR3 length equals 13 residues. The chain's CDR3 is CASSRGASYEQYF. Written as DNA, the CDR3 is TGTGCCAGCAGTCGCGGGGCCTCCTACGAGCAGTACTTC.

The chain couples TRBV18 to TRBJ1-1; perhaps TRBD1 as D (5 bases). Deletions cut 4 bases from V and 7 bases from J, with 13 bases between. Germline-derived CDR1 and CDR2 are KGHSH and LQKENI. The CDR3 contains 13 residues. CDR3 sequence (DNA): TGTGCCAGCTCACGCAACCCCGACAGTGAAGCTTTCTTT. Its protein is CASSRNPDSEAFF. The whole variable domain, remainder taken from reference TRBV18 and TRBJ1-1, is NAGVMQNPRHLVRRRGQEARLRCSPMKGHSHVYWYRQLPEEGLKFMVYLQKENIIDESGMPKERFSAEFPKEGPSILRIQQVVRGDSAAYFCASSRNPDSEAFFGQGTRLTVV.

The sample holds one count of this clone. CDR3 nucleotides: TGTGCCAGCAGCGTGGACTCCACAGATACGCAGTATTTT. Translating gives CASSVDSTDTQYF. This chain joins TRBV9 and TRBJ2-3; D may be TRBD2 (5 bases). Germline CDR1 reads SGDLS; CDR2 reads YYNGEE. The CDR3 totals 13 residues. V was pared by 2 bases and J by 2 bases, with 6 bases between.

CDR3 amino acids: CASRKGLGLTGELFF. The CDR3 bases are TGTGCCAGCCGCAAGGGCCTGGGGCTGACCGGGGAGCTGTTTTTT. The rearrangement links TRBV2 to TRBJ2-2, with D possibly TRBD1 on 5 matching bases. CDR3 length: 15 residues. V lost 8 bases, J lost 5 bases, and 18 bases lay in between. CDR1 and CDR2 (germline): SNHLY, FYNNEI.

The chain uses TRBV23-1 and TRBJ2-7, with D perhaps TRBD2 (5 bases). TRBV23-1 counts as an open reading frame of uncertain function. The V end lost 4 bases, the J end lost 3 bases, and 16 bases lay between the germline ends. This CDR3 region has 15 residues. The chain's CDR3 is CASSLGKRPRYEQYF. In DNA, the CDR3 is TGCGCCAGCAGTCTTGGGAAGCGGCCCCGCTACGAGCAGTACTTC.